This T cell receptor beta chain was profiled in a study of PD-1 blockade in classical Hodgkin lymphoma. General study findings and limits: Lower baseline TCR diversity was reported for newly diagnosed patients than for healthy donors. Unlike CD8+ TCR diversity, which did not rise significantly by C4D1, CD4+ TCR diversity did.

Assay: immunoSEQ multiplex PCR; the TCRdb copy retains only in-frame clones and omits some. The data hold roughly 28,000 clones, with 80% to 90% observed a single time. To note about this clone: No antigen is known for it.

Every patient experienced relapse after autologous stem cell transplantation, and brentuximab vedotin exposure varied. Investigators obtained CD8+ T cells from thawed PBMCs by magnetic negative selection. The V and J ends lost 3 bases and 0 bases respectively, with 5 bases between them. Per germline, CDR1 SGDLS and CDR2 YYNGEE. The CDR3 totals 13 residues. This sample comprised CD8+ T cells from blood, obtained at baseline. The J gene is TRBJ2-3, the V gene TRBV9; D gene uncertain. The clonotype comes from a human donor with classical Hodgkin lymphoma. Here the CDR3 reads CASSAFSTDTQYF. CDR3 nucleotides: TGTGCCAGCAGCGCATTTAGCACAGATACGCAGTATTTT.